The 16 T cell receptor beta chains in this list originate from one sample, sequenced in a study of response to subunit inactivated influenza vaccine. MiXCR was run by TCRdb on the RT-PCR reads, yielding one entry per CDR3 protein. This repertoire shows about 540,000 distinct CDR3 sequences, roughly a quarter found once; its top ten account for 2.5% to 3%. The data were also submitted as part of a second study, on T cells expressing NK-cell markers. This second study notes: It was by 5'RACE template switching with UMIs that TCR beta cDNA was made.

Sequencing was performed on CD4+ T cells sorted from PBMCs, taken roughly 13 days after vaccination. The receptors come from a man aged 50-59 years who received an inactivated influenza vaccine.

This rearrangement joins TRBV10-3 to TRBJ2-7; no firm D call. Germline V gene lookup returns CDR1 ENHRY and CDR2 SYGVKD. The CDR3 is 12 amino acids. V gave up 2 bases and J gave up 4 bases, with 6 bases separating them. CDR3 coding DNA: TGTGCCATCAGTGAGACTCAGTACGAGCAGTACTTC. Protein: CAISETQYEQYF.

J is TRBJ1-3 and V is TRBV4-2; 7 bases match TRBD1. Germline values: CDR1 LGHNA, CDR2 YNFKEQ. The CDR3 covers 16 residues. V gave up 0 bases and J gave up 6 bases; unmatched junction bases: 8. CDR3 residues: CASSQDQTGVANTIYF. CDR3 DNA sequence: TGTGCCAGCAGCCAAGATCAAACAGGGGTGGCAAACACCATATATTTT.

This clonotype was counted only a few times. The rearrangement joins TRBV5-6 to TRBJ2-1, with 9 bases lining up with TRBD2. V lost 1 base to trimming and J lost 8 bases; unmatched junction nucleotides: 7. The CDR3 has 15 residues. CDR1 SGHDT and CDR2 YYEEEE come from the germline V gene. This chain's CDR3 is CASSLMISGGDEQFF. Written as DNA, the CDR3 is TGTGCCAGCAGCTTGATGATTAGCGGGGGCGATGAGCAGTTCTTC.

As DNA, the CDR3 is TGTGCCAGCAGCCACGGAGGACGGCCAAATCAGCCCCAGCATTTT. Amino acid sequence: CASSHGGRPNQPQHF. J is TRBJ1-5 and V is TRBV3-1; D gene ambiguous. The CDR3 runs 15 residues. The V gene lost 3 bases and the J gene lost 4 bases, with 13 bases spanning the gap. Germline V gene sequence: CDR1 LGHDT, CDR2 YNNKEL (reference sequence).

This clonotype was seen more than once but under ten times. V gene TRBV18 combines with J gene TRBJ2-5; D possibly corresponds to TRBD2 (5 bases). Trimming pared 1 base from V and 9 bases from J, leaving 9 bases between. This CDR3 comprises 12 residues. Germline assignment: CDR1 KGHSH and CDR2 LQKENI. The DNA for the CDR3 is TGTGCCAGCTCACCACTCCTGGAGGCCCAGTACTTC. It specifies CASSPLLEAQYF.

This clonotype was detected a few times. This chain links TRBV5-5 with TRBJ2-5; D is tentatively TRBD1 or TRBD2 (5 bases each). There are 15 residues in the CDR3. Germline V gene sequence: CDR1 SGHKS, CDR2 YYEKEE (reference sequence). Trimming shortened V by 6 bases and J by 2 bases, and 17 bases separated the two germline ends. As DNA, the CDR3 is TGTGCCAGCACCATTGGGGGACCGAGACAAGAGACCCAGTACTTC. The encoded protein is CASTIGGPRQETQYF.

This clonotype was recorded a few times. Here the CDR3 reads CASSPRPGQGGTGELFF. For the CDR3, the DNA is TGCGCCAGCAGCCCCCGACCGGGACAGGGGGGCACCGGGGAGCTGTTTTTT. The chain joins TRBV5-1 to TRBJ2-2; 11 bases match TRBD1. The germline V gene encodes CDR1 SGHRS and CDR2 YFSETQ. This CDR3 is 17 amino acids long. V trimming: 4 bases; J trimming: 4 bases; junction bases outside the gene matches: 9.

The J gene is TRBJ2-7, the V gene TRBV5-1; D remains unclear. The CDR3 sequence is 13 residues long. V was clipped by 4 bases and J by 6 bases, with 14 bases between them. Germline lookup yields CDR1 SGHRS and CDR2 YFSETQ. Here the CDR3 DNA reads TGCGCCAGCAGCGAAGACATCTTGGGCGAGCAGTACTTC. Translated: CASSEDILGEQYF.

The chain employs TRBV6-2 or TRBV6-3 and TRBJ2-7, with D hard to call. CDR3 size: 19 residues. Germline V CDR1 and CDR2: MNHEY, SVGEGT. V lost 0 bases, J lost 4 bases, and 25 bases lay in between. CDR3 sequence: CASSYSWSSWAAYTYEQYF. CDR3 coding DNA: TGTGCCAGCAGTTACTCGTGGTCGTCGTGGGCGGCCTATACTTACGAGCAGTACTTC.

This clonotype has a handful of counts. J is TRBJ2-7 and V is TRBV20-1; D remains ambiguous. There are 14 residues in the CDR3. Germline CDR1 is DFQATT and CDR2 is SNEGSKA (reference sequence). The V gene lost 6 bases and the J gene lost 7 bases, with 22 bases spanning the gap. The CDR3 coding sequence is TGCAGTGCCTTTACTAATTATGGCGTTCGGGAGCAGTACTTC. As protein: CSAFTNYGVREQYF.

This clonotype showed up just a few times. CDR3: CASSLGGQGHADTQYF. The DNA for the CDR3 is TGTGCCAGCAGCTTGGGAGGACAGGGCCATGCAGATACGCAGTATTTT. This sequence joins TRBV7-9 and TRBJ2-3; 8 nucleotides agree with TRBD1. The junction had 9 bases not matched to a gene; V was cut back by 3 bases and J by 4 bases. Per germline, CDR1 SEHNR and CDR2 FQNEAQ (reference sequence). The CDR3 has 16 residues.

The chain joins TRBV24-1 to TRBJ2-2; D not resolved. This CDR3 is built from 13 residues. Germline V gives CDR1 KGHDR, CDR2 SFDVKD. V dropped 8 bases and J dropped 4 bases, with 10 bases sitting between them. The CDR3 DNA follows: TGTGCCACCATGGGAAGAGTCACCGGGGAGCTGTTTTTT. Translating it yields CATMGRVTGELFF.

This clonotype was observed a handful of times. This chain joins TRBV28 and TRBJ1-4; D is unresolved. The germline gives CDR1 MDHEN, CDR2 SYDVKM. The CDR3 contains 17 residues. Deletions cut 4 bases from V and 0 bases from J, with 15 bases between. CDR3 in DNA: TGTGCCAGCAGTTCCCAGATCTCAGAGCCAACTAATGAAAAACTGTTTTTT. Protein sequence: CASSSQISEPTNEKLFF.

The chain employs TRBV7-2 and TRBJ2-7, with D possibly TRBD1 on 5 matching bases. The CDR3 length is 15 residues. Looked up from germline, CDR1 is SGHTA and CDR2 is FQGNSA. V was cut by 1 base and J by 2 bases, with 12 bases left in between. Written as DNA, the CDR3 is TGTGCCAGCAGCTTAGTCGTAGACAGAACCTACGAGCAGTACTTC. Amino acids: CASSLVVDRTYEQYF.

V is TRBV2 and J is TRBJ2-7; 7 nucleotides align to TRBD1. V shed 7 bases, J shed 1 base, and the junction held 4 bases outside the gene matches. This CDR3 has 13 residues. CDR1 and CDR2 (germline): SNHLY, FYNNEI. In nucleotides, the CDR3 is TGTGCCAGCATGAGACAGGGATCCTACGAGCAGTACTTC. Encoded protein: CASMRQGSYEQYF. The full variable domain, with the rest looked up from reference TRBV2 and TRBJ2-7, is EPEVTQTPSHQVTQMGQEVILRCVPISNHLYFYWYRQILGQKVEFLVSFYNNEISEKSEIFDDQFSVERPDGSNFTLKIRSTKLEDSAMYFCASMRQGSYEQYFGPGTRLTVT.

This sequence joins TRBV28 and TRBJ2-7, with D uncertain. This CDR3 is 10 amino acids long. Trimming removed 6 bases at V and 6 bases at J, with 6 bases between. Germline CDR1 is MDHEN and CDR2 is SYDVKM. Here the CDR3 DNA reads TGTGCCAGCAGCTCAGGCGAGCAGTACTTC. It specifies CASSSGEQYF.